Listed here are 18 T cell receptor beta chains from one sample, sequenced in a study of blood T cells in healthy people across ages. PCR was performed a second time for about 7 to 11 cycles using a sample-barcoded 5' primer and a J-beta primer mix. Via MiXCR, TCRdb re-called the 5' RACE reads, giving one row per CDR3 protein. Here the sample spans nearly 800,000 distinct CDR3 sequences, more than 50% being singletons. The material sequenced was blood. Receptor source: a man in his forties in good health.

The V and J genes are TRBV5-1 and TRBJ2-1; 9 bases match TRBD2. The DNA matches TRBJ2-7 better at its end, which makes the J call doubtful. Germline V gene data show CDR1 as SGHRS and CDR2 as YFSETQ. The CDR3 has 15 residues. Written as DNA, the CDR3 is TGCGCCAGCAGGCGGGAGGGAAGCTCCTACAATGAGCAGTACTTC. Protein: CASRREGSSYNEQYF.

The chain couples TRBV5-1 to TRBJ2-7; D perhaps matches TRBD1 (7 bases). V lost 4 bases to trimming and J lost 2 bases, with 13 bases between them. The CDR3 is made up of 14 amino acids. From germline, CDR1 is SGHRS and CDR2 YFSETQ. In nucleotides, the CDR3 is TGCGCCAGCAGCGGAGGCGGGACAGCCTACGAGCAGTACTTC. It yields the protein CASSGGGTAYEQYF.

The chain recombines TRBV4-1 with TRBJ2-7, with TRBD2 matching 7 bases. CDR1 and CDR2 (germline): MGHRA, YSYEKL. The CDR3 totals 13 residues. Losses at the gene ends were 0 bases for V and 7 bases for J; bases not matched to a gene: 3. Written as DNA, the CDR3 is TGCGCCAGCAGCCAAGATACCGGGGGGGAGCAGTACTTC. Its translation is CASSQDTGGEQYF.

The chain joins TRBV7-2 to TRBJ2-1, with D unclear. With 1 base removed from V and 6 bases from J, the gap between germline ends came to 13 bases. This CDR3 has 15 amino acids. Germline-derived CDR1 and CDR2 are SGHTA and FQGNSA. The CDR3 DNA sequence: TGTGCCAGCAGCTTAGATGGGTTTTCATTCAATGAGCAGTTCTTC. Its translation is CASSLDGFSFNEQFF.

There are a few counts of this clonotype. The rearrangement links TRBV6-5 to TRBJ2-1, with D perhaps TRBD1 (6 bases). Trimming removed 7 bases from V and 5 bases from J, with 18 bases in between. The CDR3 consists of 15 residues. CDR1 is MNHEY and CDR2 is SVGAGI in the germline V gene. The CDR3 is CASTRTVRMDNEQFF. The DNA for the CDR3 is TGTGCCAGCACGAGGACAGTACGAATGGACAATGAGCAGTTCTTC.

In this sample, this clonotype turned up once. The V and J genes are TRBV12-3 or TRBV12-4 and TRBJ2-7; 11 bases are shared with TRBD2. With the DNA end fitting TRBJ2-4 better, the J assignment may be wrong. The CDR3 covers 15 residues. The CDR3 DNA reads TGTGCCAGCAGTTTTAGCGGGGGGGATAAAAACATTCAGTACTTC. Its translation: CASSFSGGDKNIQYF.

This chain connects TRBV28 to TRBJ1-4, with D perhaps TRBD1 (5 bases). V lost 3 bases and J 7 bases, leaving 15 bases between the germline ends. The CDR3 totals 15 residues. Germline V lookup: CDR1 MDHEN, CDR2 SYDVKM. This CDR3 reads CASSFTGRFFEKLFF. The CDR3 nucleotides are TGTGCCAGCAGTTTCACGGGACGGTTCTTTGAAAAACTGTTTTTT.

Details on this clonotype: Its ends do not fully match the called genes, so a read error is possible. This CDR3 is CASNLARLGVTSSYEQYF. The CDR3 bases are TGTGCCAGCAATTTAGCCCGGCTTGGGGTAACGAGCTCCTACGAGCAGTACTTC. V gene TRBV12-3 or TRBV12-4 combines with J gene TRBJ2-7, with D uncertain. The CDR3 totals 18 residues.

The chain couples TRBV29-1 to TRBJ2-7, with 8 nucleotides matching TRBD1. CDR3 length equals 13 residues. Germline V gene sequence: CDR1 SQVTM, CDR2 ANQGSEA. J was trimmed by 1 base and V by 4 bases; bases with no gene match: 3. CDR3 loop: CSVGQGMSYEQYF. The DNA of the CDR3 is TGCAGCGTTGGACAGGGGATGTCCTACGAGCAGTACTTC.

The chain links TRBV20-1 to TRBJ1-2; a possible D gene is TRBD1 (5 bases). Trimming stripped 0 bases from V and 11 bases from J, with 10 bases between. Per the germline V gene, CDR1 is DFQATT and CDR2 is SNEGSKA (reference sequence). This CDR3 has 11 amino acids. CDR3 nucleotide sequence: TGCAGTGCTAGAGATGACAGCCCTTACACCTTC. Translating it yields CSARDDSPYTF.

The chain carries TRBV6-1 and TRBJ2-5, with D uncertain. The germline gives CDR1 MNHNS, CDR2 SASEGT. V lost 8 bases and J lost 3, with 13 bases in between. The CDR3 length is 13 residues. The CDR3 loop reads CASLHEGKETQYF. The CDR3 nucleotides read TGTGCCAGCCTACATGAAGGGAAAGAGACCCAGTACTTC.

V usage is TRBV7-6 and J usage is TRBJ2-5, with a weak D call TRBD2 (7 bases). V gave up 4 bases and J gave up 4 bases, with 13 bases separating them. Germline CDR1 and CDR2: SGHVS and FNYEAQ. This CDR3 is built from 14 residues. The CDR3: CASSSYREGETQYF. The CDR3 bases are TGTGCCAGCAGCTCCTACAGGGAGGGAGAGACCCAGTACTTC.

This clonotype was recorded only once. The CDR3 loop is CSARDRNQETQYF. DNA for the CDR3: TGCAGTGCTAGAGACAGAAACCAAGAGACCCAGTACTTC. V usage is TRBV20-1 and J usage is TRBJ2-5; D gene unclear. In germline, CDR1 is DFQATT, CDR2 SNEGSKA (reference sequence). Trimming stripped 0 bases from V and 0 bases from J, with 5 bases between. CDR3 length: 13 amino acids.

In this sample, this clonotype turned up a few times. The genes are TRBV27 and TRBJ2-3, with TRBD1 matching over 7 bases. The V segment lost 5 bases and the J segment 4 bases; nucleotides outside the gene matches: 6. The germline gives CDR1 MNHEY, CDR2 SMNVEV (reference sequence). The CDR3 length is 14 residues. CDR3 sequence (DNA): TGTGCCAGCAGTCTGGGGGACAGAGCAGATACGCAGTATTTT. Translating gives CASSLGDRADTQYF.

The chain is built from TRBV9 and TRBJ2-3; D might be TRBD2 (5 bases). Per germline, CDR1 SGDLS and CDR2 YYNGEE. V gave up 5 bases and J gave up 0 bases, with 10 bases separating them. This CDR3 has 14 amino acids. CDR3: CASSVRTSTDTQYF. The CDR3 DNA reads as TGTGCCAGCAGTGTCAGGACTAGCACAGATACGCAGTATTTT.

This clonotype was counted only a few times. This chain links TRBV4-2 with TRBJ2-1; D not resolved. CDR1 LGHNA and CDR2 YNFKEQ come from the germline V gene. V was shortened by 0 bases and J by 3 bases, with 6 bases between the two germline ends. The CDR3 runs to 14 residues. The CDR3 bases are TGTGCCAGCAGCCAAGAAGAAGTCTACAATGAGCAGTTCTTC. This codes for CASSQEEVYNEQFF.

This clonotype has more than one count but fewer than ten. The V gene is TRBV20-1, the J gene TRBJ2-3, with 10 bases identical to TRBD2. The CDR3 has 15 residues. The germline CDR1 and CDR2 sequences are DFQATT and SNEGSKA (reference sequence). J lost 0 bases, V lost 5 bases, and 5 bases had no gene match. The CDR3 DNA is TGCAGTGCTCAGACTAGCGGGCCTAGCACAGATACGCAGTATTTT. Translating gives CSAQTSGPSTDTQYF.

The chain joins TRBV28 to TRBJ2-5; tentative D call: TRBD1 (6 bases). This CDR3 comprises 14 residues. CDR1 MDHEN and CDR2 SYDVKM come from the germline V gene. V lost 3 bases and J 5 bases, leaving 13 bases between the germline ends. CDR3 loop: CASSFRGHSETQYF. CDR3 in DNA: TGTGCCAGCAGTTTTCGGGGACACTCGGAGACCCAGTACTTC.